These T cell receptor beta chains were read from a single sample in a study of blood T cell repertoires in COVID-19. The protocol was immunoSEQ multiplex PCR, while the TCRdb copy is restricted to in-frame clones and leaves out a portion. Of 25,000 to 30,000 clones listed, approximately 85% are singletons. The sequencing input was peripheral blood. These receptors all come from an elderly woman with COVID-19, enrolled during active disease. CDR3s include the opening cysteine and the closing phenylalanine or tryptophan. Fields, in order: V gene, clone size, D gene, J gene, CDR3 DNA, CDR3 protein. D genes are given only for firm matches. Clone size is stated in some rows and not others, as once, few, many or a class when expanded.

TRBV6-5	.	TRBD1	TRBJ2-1	TGTGCCAGCATCCGGGACAGGGCTTCCTACAATGAGCAGTTCTTC	CASIRDRASYNEQFF
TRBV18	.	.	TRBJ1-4	TGTGCCAGCTCACTACCGACAGTAGCTAATGAAAAACTGTTTTTT	CASSLPTVANEKLFF
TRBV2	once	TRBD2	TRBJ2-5	TGTGCCAGCAGTGAAGAGCCAGCGGGGGGGCCCAAGACCCAGTACTTC	CASSEEPAGGPKTQYF
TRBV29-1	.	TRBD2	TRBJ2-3	TGCAGCGTTGTGACTAGCGGGAGCACAGATACGCAGTATTTT	CSVVTSGSTDTQYF
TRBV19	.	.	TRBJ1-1	TGTGCCAGTAGTGATAGGAGTCCCTCGGGGACTGAAGCTTTCTTT	CASSDRSPSGTEAFF
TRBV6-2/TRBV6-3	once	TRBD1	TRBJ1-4	TGTGCCAGCAGCCAAACCCGGACAGGGTTGGGGAAACTGTTTTTT	CASSQTRTGLGKLFF
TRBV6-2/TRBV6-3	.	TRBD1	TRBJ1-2	TGTGCCAGCAGTTTCTATGGGACAGGGTCCAACTATGGCTACACCTTC	CASSFYGTGSNYGYTF
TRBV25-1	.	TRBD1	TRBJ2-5	TGTGCCAGCAGTGCTTACAGGGGGCTTCTGGAGACCCAGTACTTC	CASSAYRGLLETQYF
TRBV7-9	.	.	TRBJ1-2	TGTGCCAGCAGCCCCCAGGTAACAGACTATGGCTACACCTTC	CASSPQVTDYGYTF
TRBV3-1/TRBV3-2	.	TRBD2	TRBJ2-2	TGTGCCAGCAGCCAGACTCCCGGGACTAGCGGGGGGGCGAACACCGGGGAGCTGTTTTTT	CASSQTPGTSGGANTGELFF
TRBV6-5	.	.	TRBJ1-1	TGTGCCAGCAGTTGGACAATGCTCATGAACACTGAAGCTTTCTTT	CASSWTMLMNTEAFF
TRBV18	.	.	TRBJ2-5	TGTGCCAGCTCATCCAACAGGGAGACCCAGTACTTC	CASSSNRETQYF
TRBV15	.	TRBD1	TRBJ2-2	TGTGCCACCAGCAGGGGACAGGGGGCATCGAACACCGGGGAGCTGTTTTTT	CATSRGQGASNTGELFF